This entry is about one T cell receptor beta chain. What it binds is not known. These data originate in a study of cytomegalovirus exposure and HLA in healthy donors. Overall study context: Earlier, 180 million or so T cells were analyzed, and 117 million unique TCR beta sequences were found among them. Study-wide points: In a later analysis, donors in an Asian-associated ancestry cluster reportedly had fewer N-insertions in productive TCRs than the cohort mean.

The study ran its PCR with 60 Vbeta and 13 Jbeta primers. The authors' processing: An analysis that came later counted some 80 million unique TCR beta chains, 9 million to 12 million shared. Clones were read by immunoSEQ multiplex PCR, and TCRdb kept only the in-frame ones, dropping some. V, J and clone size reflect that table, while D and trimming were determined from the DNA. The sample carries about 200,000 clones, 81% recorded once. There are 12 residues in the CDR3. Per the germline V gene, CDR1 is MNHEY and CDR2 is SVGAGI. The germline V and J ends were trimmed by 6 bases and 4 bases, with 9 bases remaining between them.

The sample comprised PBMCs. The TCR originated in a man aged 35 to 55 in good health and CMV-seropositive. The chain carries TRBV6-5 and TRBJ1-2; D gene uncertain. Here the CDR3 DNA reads TGTGCCAGCAGCGAAGCTGGCTATGGCTACACCTTC. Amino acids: CASSEAGYGYTF.